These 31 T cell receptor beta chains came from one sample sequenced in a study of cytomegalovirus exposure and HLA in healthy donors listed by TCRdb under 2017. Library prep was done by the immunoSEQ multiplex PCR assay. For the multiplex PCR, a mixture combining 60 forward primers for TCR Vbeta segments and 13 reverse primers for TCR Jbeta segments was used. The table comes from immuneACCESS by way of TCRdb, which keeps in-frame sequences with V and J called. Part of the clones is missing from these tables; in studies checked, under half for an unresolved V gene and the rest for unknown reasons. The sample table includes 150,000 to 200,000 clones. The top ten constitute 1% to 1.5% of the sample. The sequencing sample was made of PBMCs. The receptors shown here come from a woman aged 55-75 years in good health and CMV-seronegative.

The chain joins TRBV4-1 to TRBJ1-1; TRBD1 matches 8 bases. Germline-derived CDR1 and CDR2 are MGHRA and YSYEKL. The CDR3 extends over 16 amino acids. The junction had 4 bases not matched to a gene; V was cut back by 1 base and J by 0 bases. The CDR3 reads CASSQAGTGLNTEAFF. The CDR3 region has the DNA TGCGCCAGCAGCCAAGCCGGGACAGGTTTGAACACTGAAGCTTTCTTT.

The CDR3 region is CASSLRPEDTIYF. For the CDR3, the DNA is TGTGCCAGCAGCTTGAGACCTGAGGACACCATATATTTT. The genes are TRBV5-6 and TRBJ1-3; D gene uncertain. V lost 1 base and J lost 8, with 10 bases in between. The CDR3 is made up of 13 amino acids. The germline gives CDR1 SGHDT, CDR2 YYEEEE.

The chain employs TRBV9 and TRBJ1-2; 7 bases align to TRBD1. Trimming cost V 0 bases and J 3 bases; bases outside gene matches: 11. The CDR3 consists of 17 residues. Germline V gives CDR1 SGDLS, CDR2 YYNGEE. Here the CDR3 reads CASSVAPSTGSDYGYTF. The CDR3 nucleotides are TGTGCCAGCAGCGTAGCTCCATCGACAGGGTCTGACTATGGCTACACCTTC.

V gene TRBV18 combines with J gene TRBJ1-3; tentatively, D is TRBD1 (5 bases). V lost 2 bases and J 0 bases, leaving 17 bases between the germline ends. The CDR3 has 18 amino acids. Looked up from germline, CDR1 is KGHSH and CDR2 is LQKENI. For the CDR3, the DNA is TGTGCCAGCTCACCATCGGGGGTGGTCAGTCTCTCTGGAAACACCATATATTTT. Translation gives CASSPSGVVSLSGNTIYF.

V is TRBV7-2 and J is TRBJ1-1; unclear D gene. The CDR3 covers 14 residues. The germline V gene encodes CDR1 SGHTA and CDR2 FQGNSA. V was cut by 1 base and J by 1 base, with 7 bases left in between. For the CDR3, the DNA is TGTGCCAGCAGCTTAGGGAGGTGGAACACTGAAGCTTTCTTT. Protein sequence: CASSLGRWNTEAFF.

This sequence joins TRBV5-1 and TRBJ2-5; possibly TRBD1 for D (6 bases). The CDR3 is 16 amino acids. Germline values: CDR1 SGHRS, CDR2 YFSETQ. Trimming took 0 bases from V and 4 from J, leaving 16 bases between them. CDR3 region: CASSLAEAGVLETQYF. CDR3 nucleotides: TGCGCCAGCAGCTTGGCCGAGGCAGGGGTGTTAGAGACCCAGTACTTC.

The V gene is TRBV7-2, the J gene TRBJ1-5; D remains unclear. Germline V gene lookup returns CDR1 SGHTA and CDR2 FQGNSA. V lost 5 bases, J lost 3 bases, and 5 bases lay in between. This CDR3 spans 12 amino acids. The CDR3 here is CASSLFNQPQHF. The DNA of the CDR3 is TGTGCCAGCAGCCTATTCAATCAGCCCCAGCATTTT.

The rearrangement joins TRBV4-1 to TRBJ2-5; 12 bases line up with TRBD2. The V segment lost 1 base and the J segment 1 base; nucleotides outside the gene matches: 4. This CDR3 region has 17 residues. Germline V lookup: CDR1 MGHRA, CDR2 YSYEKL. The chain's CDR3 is CASSQGGTSGPQETQYF. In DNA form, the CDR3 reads TGCGCCAGCAGCCAAGGTGGGACTAGCGGGCCCCAAGAGACCCAGTACTTC.

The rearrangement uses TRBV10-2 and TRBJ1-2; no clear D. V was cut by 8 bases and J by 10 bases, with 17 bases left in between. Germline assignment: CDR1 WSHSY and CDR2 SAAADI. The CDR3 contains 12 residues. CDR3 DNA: TGCGCCAGCCGCGGGGTTGGATCCCTCTACACCTTC. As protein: CASRGVGSLYTF.

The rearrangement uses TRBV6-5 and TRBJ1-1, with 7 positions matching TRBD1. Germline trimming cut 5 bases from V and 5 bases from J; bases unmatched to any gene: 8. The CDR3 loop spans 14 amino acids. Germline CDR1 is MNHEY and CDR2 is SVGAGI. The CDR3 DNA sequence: TGTGCCAGCAGTCTAGGGGGCTCGGTTACTGAAGCTTTCTTT. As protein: CASSLGGSVTEAFF.

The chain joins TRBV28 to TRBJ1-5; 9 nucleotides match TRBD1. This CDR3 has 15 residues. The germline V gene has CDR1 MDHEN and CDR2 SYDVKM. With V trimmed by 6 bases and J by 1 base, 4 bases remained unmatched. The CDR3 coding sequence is TGTGCCAGCAGAACGGGACAGGGAAGCAATCAGCCCCAGCATTTT. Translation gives CASRTGQGSNQPQHF.

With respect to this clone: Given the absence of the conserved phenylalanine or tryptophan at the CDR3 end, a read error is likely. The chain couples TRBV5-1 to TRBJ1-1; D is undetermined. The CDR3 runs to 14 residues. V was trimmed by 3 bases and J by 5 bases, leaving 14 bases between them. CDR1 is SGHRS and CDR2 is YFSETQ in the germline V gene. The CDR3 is CASSSARERTEAFS. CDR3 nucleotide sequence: TGCGCCAGCAGCTCTGCTCGGGAGAGGACTGAAGCTTTCTCT.

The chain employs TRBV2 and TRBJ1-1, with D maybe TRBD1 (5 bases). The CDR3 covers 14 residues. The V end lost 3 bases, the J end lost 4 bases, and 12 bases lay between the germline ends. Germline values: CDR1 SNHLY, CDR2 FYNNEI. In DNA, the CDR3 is TGTGCCAGCAGTGAGGAGGGGCAAGGCACTGAAGCTTTCTTT. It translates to CASSEEGQGTEAFF.

CDR3 DNA sequence: TGTGCCAGCAGCTTAGATGCGGGTTACAATGAGCAGTTCTTC. The encoded protein is CASSLDAGYNEQFF. The V and J genes are TRBV11-1 and TRBJ2-1; TRBD2 is a possible D gene (5 bases). Trimming cost V 1 base and J 4 bases, with 8 bases left between them. The CDR3 length is 14 residues. CDR1 and CDR2 (germline): SGHAT, FQDESV (reference sequence).

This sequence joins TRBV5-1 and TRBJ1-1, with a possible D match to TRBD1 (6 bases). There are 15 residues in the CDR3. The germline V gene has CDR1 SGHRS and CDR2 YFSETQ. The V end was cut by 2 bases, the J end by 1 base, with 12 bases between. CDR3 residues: CASSFGGRKNTEAFF. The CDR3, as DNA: TGCGCCAGCAGCTTTGGGGGCAGAAAGAACACTGAAGCTTTCTTT.

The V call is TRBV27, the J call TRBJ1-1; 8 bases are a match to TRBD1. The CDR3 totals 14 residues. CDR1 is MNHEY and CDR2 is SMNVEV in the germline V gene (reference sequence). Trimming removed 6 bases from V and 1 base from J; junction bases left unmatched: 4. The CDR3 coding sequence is TGTGCCAGCAGCTTGGACAGGGCGAACACTGAAGCTTTCTTT. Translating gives CASSLDRANTEAFF.

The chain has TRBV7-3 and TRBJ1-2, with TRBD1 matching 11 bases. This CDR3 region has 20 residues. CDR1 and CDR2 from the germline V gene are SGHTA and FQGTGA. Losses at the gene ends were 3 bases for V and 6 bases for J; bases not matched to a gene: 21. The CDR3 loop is CASSFRLQVQKGQGAHGYTF. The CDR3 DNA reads TGTGCCAGCAGCTTCAGGCTTCAGGTTCAAAAAGGACAGGGGGCACATGGCTACACCTTC.

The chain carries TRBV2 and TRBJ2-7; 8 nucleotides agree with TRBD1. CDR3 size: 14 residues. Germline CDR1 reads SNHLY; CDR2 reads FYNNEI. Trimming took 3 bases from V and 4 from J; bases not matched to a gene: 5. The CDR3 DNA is TGTGCCAGCAGTGAGAGGACAGGGAAGTACGAGCAGTACTTC. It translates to CASSERTGKYEQYF. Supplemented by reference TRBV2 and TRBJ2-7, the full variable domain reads EPEVTQTPSHQVTQMGQEVILRCVPISNHLYFYWYRQILGQKVEFLVSFYNNEISEKSEIFDDQFSVERPDGSNFTLKIRSTKLEDSAMYFCASSERTGKYEQYFGPGTRLTVT.

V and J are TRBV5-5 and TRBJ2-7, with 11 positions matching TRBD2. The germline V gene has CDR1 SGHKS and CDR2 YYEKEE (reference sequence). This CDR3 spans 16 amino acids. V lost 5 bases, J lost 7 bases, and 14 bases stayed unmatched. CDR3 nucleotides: TGTGCCAGCAGTCTTACCGGGACTAGCGGAAGACATGAGCAGTACTTC. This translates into CASSLTGTSGRHEQYF.

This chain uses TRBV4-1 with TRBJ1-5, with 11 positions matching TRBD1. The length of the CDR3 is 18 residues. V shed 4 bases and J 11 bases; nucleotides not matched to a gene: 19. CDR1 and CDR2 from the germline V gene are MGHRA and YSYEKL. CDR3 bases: TGCGCCAGCAGCCCGTGGGACAGGGGGATAGTTAGTCAGCAGGCCCAGCATTTT. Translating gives CASSPWDRGIVSQQAQHF.

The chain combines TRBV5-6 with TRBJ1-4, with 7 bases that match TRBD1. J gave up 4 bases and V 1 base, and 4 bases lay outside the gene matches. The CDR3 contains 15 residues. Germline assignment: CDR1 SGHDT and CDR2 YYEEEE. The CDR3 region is CASSLRQGFNEKLFF. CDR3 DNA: TGTGCCAGCAGCTTGAGACAGGGATTTAATGAAAAACTGTTTTTT.

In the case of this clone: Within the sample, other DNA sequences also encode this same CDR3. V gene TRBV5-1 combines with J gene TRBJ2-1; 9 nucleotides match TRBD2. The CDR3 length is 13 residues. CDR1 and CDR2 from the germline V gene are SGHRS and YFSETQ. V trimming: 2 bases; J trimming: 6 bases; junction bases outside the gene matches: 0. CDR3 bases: TGCGCCAGCAGCTTAGCGGGGGGCAATGAGCAGTTCTTC. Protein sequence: CASSLAGGNEQFF.

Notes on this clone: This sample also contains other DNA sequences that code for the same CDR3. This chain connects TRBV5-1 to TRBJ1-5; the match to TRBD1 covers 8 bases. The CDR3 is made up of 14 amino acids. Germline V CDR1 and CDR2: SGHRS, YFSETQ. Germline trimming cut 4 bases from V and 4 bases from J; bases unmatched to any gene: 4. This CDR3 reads CASSPDRGNQPQHF. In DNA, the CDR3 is TGCGCCAGCAGCCCTGACAGGGGTAATCAGCCCCAGCATTTT.

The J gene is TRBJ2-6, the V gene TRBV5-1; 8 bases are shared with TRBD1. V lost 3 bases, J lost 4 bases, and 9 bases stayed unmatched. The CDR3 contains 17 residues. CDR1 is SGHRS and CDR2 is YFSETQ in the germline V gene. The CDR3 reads CASSSGQALGGANVLTF. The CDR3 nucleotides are TGCGCCAGCAGCTCGGGACAGGCCTTAGGAGGGGCCAACGTCCTGACTTTC.

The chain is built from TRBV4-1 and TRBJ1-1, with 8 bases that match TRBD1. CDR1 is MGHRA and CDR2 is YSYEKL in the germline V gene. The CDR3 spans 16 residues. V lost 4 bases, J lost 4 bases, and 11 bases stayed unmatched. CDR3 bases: TGCGCCAGCAGCCCACGTTTCAGGGGGCTGGGCACTGAAGCTTTCTTT. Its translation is CASSPRFRGLGTEAFF.

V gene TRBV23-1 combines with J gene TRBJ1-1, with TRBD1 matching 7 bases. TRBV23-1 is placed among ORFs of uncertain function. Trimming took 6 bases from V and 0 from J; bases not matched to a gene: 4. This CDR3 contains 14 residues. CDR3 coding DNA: TGCGCCAGCAGCCCGACAGGGATGAACACTGAAGCTTTCTTT. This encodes CASSPTGMNTEAFF.

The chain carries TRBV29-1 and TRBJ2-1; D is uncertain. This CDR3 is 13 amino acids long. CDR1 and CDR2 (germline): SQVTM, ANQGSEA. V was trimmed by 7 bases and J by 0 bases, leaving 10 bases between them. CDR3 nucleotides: TGCAGCGCCCGGTTAAGCTCCTACAATGAGCAGTTCTTC. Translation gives CSARLSSYNEQFF.

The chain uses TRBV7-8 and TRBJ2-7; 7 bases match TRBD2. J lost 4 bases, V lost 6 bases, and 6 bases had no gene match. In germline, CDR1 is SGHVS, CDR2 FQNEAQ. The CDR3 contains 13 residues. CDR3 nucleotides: TGTGCCAGCAGGGGAGGGTCAGCTTACGAGCAGTACTTC. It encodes CASRGGSAYEQYF.

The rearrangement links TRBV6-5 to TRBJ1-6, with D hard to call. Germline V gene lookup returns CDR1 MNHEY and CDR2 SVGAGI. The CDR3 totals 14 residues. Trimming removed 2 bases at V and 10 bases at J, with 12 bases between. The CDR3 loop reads CASSYEGLESPLHF. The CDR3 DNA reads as TGTGCCAGCAGTTACGAGGGATTAGAATCACCCCTCCACTTT.

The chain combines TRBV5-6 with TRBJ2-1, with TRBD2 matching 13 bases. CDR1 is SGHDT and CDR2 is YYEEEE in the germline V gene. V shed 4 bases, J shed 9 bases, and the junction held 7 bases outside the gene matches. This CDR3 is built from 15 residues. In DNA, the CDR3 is TGTGCCAGCAGCAAAAGACTAGCGGGAGGTGGTGAGCAGTTCTTC. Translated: CASSKRLAGGGEQFF.

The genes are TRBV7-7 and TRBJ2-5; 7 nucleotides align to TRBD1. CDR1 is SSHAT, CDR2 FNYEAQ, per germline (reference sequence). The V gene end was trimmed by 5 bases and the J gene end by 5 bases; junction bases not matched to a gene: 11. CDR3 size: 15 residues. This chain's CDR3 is CASSEGQVPRETQYF. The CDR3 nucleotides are TGTGCCAGCAGCGAAGGACAGGTCCCCCGGGAGACCCAGTACTTC. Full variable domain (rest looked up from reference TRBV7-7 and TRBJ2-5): GAGVSQSPRYKVTKRGQDVTLRCDPISSHATLYWYQQALGQGPEFLTYFNYEAQPDKSGLPSDRFSAERPEGSISTLTIQRTEQRDSAMYRCASSEGQVPRETQYFGPGTRLLVL.